Sequencing of this TCR beta chain was carried out in a study of T cell repertoires in cytomegalovirus infection. For the study at large: Well-studied HLA-B-restricted CMV epitopes were used in the study alongside recently identified HLA-C-restricted ones. TCR beta signatures that were public indicated CMV infection and matching HLA type.

Germline loops: CDR1 SQVTM, CDR2 ANQGSEA. V was pared by 6 bases and J by 0 bases, with 10 bases of the junction left unmatched. This CDR3 has 16 amino acids. Note on this clonotype: Its antigen remains unidentified.

From the reads, TCRdb called clonotypes with MiXCR, one entry per CDR3 protein. The sample lists 100,000 to 150,000 distinct CDR3 sequences, about 31% occurring once. Sample: CD8+ T cells from cultured PBMCs, taken from culture after CMV antigen stimulation. The clonotype comes from a human donor in good health (CMV status not recorded). Some clones in this sample may be carry-over from other donors' samples. This chain connects TRBV29-1 to TRBJ2-7, with TRBD2 identical over 11 bases. CDR3 nucleotide sequence: TGCAGCGTCCGCGTTCGAGGGACTAGCGGCTCCTACGAGCAGTACTTC. It codes for CSVRVRGTSGSYEQYF.